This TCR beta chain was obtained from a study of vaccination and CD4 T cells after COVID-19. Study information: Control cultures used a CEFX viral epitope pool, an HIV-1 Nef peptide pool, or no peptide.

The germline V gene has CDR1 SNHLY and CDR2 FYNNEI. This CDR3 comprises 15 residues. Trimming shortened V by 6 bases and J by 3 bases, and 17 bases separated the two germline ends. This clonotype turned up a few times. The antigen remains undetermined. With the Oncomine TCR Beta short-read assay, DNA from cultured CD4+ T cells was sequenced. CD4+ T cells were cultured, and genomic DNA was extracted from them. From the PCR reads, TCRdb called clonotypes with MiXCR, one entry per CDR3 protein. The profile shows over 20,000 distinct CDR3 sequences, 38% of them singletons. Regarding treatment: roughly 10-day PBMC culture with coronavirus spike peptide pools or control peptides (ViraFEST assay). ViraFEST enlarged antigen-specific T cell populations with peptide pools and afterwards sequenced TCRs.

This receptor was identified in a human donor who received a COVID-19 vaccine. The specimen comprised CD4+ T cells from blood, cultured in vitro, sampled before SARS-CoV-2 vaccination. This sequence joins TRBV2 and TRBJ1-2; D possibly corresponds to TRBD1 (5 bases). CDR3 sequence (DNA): TGTGCCAGCAGCCTTACCCGGGGCAGGGACTATGGCTACACCTTC. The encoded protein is CASSLTRGRDYGYTF.